These 10 T cell receptor beta chains originate from one sample sequenced in a study of neurological immune-mediated disorders. From the 5' RACE reads, TCRdb called clonotypes with MiXCR, one entry per CDR3 protein. The sample records fewer than 25,000 distinct CDR3 sequences, 13% being singletons. Noted time point: technical triplicate 1. The specimen sequenced was CD4+ T cells from blood. The receptors derive from a female donor with HTLV-1-associated myelopathy (HAM/TSP).

This clonotype appeared many times. The chain carries TRBV9 and TRBJ1-2, with a tentative D call TRBD1 (5 bases). V shed 3 bases and J shed 5 bases, with 11 bases lying between them. Germline V gene data show CDR1 as SGDLS and CDR2 as YYNGEE. The CDR3 is 13 residues long. CDR3 in DNA: TGTGCCAGCAGCGCGACAGAGCGGTATGGCTACACCTTC. This encodes CASSATERYGYTF.

This clonotype is labeled medium-sized. The V call is TRBV20-1, the J call TRBJ2-7, with D possibly matching TRBD2 (5 bases). The V gene lost 4 bases and the J gene lost 5 bases, with 21 bases spanning the gap. Germline CDR1 reads DFQATT; CDR2 reads SNEGSKA (reference sequence). This CDR3 spans 15 amino acids. In DNA form, the CDR3 reads TGCAGTGCTAACCACCTTGTTGGCAGGAGGCACGAGCAGTACTTC. Protein sequence: CSANHLVGRRHEQYF.

About this clonotype itself: This may come from a read error, since a much larger clone is one base off. The V call is TRBV11-3, the J call TRBJ2-3, with 8 bases fitting TRBD1. The length of the CDR3 is 13 residues. The V gene's germline CDR1 is SGHNT and CDR2 YENEEA. CDR3 region: CVSNSPGTGTQYF. As DNA, the CDR3 is TGTGTCAGCAACTCTCCCGGGACAGGCACGCAGTATTTT. The full variable domain, completed using reference TRBV11-3 and TRBJ2-3, is EAGVVQSPRYKIIEKKQPVAFWCNPISGHNTLYWYLQNLGQGPELLIRYENEEAVDDSQLPKDRFSAERLKGVDSTLKIQPAELGDSAVYLCVSNSPGTGTQYFGPGTRLTVL.

This clonotype occurred many times. The V and J genes are TRBV6-2 or TRBV6-3 and TRBJ2-5; 11 nucleotides align to TRBD2. CDR1 and CDR2 from the germline V gene are MNHEY and SVGEGT. The junction had 12 bases not matched to a gene; V was cut back by 8 bases and J by 4 bases. This CDR3 region has 16 residues. The CDR3 DNA reads as TGTGCCAGCTCCTTGTTTAGCGGGAGGGCCGGAGAGACCCAGTACTTC. Translation gives CASSLFSGRAGETQYF.

With regard to this clonotype: The germline gene is not matched at one end of the junction; a read error may be the cause. The chain links TRBV12-3 or TRBV12-4 to TRBJ2-2, with 11 bases that match TRBD1. CDR3 length: 15 amino acids. CDR3 sequence: CASSFRTGGGVELFF. The CDR3 nucleotides are TGTGCCAGCAGTTTTAGGACAGGGGGCGGCGTGGAGTTGTTTTTT.

This clonotype was detected many times. The rearrangement joins TRBV12-3 or TRBV12-4 to TRBJ2-3; 8 bases map to TRBD2. This CDR3 is 17 amino acids long. V dropped 4 bases and J dropped 6; count of bases not matched to a gene: 15. The CDR3 bases are TGTGCCAGCAGTTCCTCGGGAGGGAGCGGGGCGCGGGATACGCAGTATTTT. It yields the protein CASSSSGGSGARDTQYF.

This clonotype was counted many times. The V and J genes are TRBV10-2 and TRBJ2-1, with a possible D match to TRBD1 (5 bases). Germline CDR1 is WSHSY and CDR2 is SAAADI. The CDR3 totals 14 residues. V was trimmed by 4 bases and J by 5 bases, leaving 12 bases between them. The CDR3 loop reads CASSVELGHNEQFF. The CDR3 coding sequence is TGCGCCAGCAGTGTGGAGCTGGGGCACAATGAGCAGTTCTTC.

This clonotype was detected many times. DNA for the CDR3: TGTGCCATCAGTGGGGTTGCGGATTCTGGAGATACGCAGTATTTT. Translating it yields CAISGVADSGDTQYF. The rearrangement links TRBV10-3 to TRBJ2-3; D is ambiguous. V lost 4 bases, J lost 5 bases, and 16 bases lay in between. The CDR3 has 15 amino acids. CDR1 is ENHRY and CDR2 is SYGVKD in the germline V gene.

This clonotype was seen ten or more times. V is TRBV20-1 and J is TRBJ2-7; 11 bases align to TRBD1. Germline V gene lookup returns CDR1 DFQATT and CDR2 SNEGSKA (reference sequence). V dropped 5 bases and J dropped 9; count of bases not matched to a gene: 9. The CDR3 is 13 residues long. CDR3 nucleotides: TGCAGTGCTTCGGGACAGGGGGTACTAAGGCAGTACTTC. Protein product: CSASGQGVLRQYF.

This clonotype is termed medium-sized. The J gene is TRBJ2-3, the V gene TRBV11-2; 9 nucleotides line up with TRBD1. This CDR3 contains 15 residues. The ends lost 5 bases at V and 3 bases at J; junction bases unmatched: 6. Germline CDR1 reads SGHAT; CDR2 reads FQNNGV. In DNA, the CDR3 is TGTGCCAGCAGCGTCGGACAGGGGAGGACAGATACGCAGTATTTT. It encodes CASSVGQGRTDTQYF.